Each of the 20 T cell receptor beta chains below was sequenced from the same sample in a study of cytomegalovirus exposure and HLA in healthy donors. The PCR contained 60 Vbeta and 13 Jbeta primers. Using immunoSEQ multiplex PCR, the repertoire was profiled, and TCRdb retains in-frame clones only, with some absent. The repertoire holds 120,000 or so clones, with 70% to 90% as singletons. Specimen: PBMCs. The source is a man aged 35 to 55 in good health and CMV-seronegative.

The rearrangement links TRBV4-2 to TRBJ1-1, with D uncertain. Germline CDR1 is LGHNA and CDR2 is YNFKEQ. The germline V and J ends were trimmed by 0 bases and 13 bases, with 15 bases remaining between them. The CDR3 is 13 residues long. The chain's CDR3 is CASSQDSNLEGFF. The DNA of the CDR3 is TGTGCCAGCAGCCAAGACTCGAACTTAGAGGGTTTCTTT.

The V and J genes are TRBV14 and TRBJ2-1; 8 positions agree with TRBD2. The J segment lost 7 bases and the V segment lost 0 bases, leaving 14 bases of the junction unmatched. The CDR3 is 18 residues long. Germline V gives CDR1 SGHDN, CDR2 FVKESK. The CDR3 here is CASSQDRSGGLPRNEQFF. The CDR3 DNA follows: TGTGCCAGCAGCCAAGATCGGAGCGGGGGCCTCCCTCGTAATGAGCAGTTCTTC.

The rearrangement uses TRBV19 and TRBJ1-1, with D maybe TRBD1 (5 bases). V lost 3 bases and J lost 1, with 12 bases in between. The CDR3 contains 15 residues. Germline-derived CDR1 and CDR2 are LNHDA and SQIVND (reference sequence). The CDR3 loop is CASSIRETGNTEAFF. As DNA, the CDR3 is TGTGCCAGTAGTATCCGCGAAACAGGGAACACTGAAGCTTTCTTT.

The chain carries TRBV7-8 and TRBJ1-6; unclear D gene. The V and J ends lost 5 bases and 11 bases respectively, with 7 bases between them. This CDR3 has 11 amino acids. Germline V gene lookup returns CDR1 SGHVS and CDR2 FQNEAQ. In nucleotides, the CDR3 is TGTGCCAGCAGCATCGGGACACCCCTCCACTTT. Amino acid sequence: CASSIGTPLHF.

This chain connects TRBV19 to TRBJ2-3, with D maybe TRBD1 (6 bases). This CDR3 is 12 amino acids long. V was cut by 10 bases and J by 4 bases, with 12 bases left in between. Germline CDR1 and CDR2: LNHDA and SQIVND (reference sequence). CDR3 nucleotide sequence: TGTGCCACCGCAACAGGGCCAGATACGCAGTATTTT. Its translation: CATATGPDTQYF. The full variable domain, with the rest looked up from reference TRBV19 and TRBJ2-3, is DGGITQSPKYLFRKEGQNVTLSCEQNLNHDAMYWYRQDPGQGLRLIYYSQIVNDFQKGDIAEGYSVSREKKESFPLTVTSAQKNPTAFYLCATATGPDTQYFGPGTRLTVL.

The chain has TRBV5-6 and TRBJ1-2; 8 nucleotides align to TRBD1. CDR1 is SGHDT and CDR2 is YYEEEE in the germline V gene. The CDR3 runs to 14 residues. The V segment lost 4 bases and the J segment 8 bases; nucleotides outside the gene matches: 10. The CDR3 spells CASSPQYRGRGYTF. CDR3 DNA: TGTGCCAGCAGCCCACAATACAGGGGGAGAGGCTACACCTTC.

The genes are TRBV2 and TRBJ1-5; 7 nucleotides agree with TRBD1. Per germline, CDR1 SNHLY and CDR2 FYNNEI. The CDR3 spans 14 residues. V was clipped by 1 base and J by 4 bases; unmatched bases: 1. This chain's CDR3 is CASSEGDRNQPQHF. The CDR3 DNA sequence: TGTGCCAGCAGTGAAGGGGACAGAAATCAGCCCCAGCATTTT. The whole variable domain, remainder taken from reference TRBV2 and TRBJ1-5, is EPEVTQTPSHQVTQMGQEVILRCVPISNHLYFYWYRQILGQKVEFLVSFYNNEISEKSEIFDDQFSVERPDGSNFTLKIRSTKLEDSAMYFCASSEGDRNQPQHFGDGTRLSIL.

This clone appeared once. This chain uses TRBV28 with TRBJ1-1, with TRBD1 matching 9 bases. Germline V gene lookup returns CDR1 MDHEN and CDR2 SYDVKM. J lost 2 bases, V lost 7 bases, and 5 bases had no gene match. This CDR3 is 14 amino acids long. CDR3 residues: CASTRTGANTEAFF. CDR3 bases: TGTGCCAGCACCAGGACAGGGGCAAACACTGAAGCTTTCTTT.

The chain links TRBV9 to TRBJ2-1; a weak D match, TRBD2 (5 bases). The CDR3 spans 13 residues. The V gene lost 4 bases and the J gene lost 8 bases, with 13 bases spanning the gap. Germline loops: CDR1 SGDLS, CDR2 YYNGEE. The CDR3 loop reads CASSRKDWDEQFF. CDR3 DNA: TGTGCCAGCAGCAGGAAGGACTGGGATGAGCAGTTCTTC.

J is TRBJ2-7 and V is TRBV2; D gene unclear. V shed 8 bases and J shed 3 bases, with 5 bases lying between them. There are 10 residues in the CDR3. CDR1 and CDR2 from the germline V gene are SNHLY and FYNNEI. CDR3 nucleotides: TGTGCCAGCGGCCTCTACGAGCAGTACTTC. It is translated as CASGLYEQYF.

The chain has TRBV18 and TRBJ1-4; the D is unclear. The germline V gene has CDR1 KGHSH and CDR2 LQKENI. V was shortened by 3 bases and J by 0 bases, with 2 bases between the two germline ends. The CDR3 is 13 residues long. CDR3 bases: TGTGCCAGCTCACCTACAACTAATGAAAAACTGTTTTTT. It translates to CASSPTTNEKLFF.

The chain recombines TRBV28 with TRBJ1-3; D not resolved. In germline, CDR1 is MDHEN, CDR2 SYDVKM. Trimming removed 7 bases from V and 1 base from J, with 11 bases in between. This CDR3 has 14 amino acids. CDR3: CASKPGRSGNTIYF. In DNA form, the CDR3 reads TGTGCCAGCAAACCCGGTCGGTCTGGAAACACCATATATTTT.

In the case of this clone: Germline and junction disagree at one end, which may indicate a read error. The identical CDR3 is also encoded by other nucleotide sequences in the sample. CDR3 in amino acids: CASSSDRVGTDTQYF. CDR3 nucleotides: TGCGCCAGCTCATCGGACAGGGTCGGCACAGATACGCAGTATTTT. V usage is TRBV18 and J usage is TRBJ2-3; 8 positions agree with TRBD1. The length of the CDR3 is 15 residues. Germline V gene data show CDR1 as KGHSH and CDR2 as LQKENI.

The CDR3 reads CASSPLDSIIQPQHF. The DNA of the CDR3 is TGTGCCAGCAGTCCCCTGGACAGTATAATACAGCCCCAGCATTTT. The chain employs TRBV27 and TRBJ1-5; a weak D match, TRBD1 (6 bases). Germline CDR1 reads MNHEY; CDR2 reads SMNVEV (reference sequence). The CDR3 runs 15 residues. Trimming cost V 5 bases and J 7 bases, with 18 bases left between them.

V is TRBV28 and J is TRBJ1-6, with 7 nucleotides matching TRBD1. Trimming at V came to 6 bases and at J to 3 bases, leaving 5 bases not matched to a gene. The length of the CDR3 is 15 residues. Germline CDR1 MDHEN, CDR2 SYDVKM. The CDR3 sequence is CASSPTGIYNSPLHF. CDR3 nucleotides: TGTGCCAGCAGCCCGACAGGGATCTATAATTCACCCCTCCACTTT.

The J gene is TRBJ2-7, the V gene TRBV2; possibly TRBD1 for D (5 bases). V was shortened by 6 bases and J by 7 bases, with 22 bases between the two germline ends. Germline lookup yields CDR1 SNHLY and CDR2 FYNNEI. The CDR3 has 15 amino acids. CDR3 bases: TGTGCCAGCAGCGTTTCAACGACAGCTGGCGTGGAGCAGTACTTC. This gives the protein CASSVSTTAGVEQYF.

The V and J genes are TRBV5-1 and TRBJ2-7, with D maybe TRBD1 (5 bases). In germline, CDR1 is SGHRS, CDR2 YFSETQ. Trimming shortened V by 1 base and J by 5 bases, and 7 bases separated the two germline ends. The length of the CDR3 is 12 residues. CDR3 amino acids: CASSLSGNEQYF. For the CDR3, the DNA is TGCGCCAGCAGCTTGTCAGGGAACGAGCAGTACTTC.

The chain is built from TRBV2 and TRBJ1-4; the D gene is possibly TRBD1 (6 bases). The germline V and J ends were trimmed by 6 bases and 5 bases, with 13 bases remaining between them. The germline gives CDR1 SNHLY, CDR2 FYNNEI. This CDR3 contains 14 residues. The DNA of the CDR3 is TGTGCCAGCAGAACCGACAGGTTGAATGAAAAACTGTTTTTT. Its protein product is CASRTDRLNEKLFF. Drawing the rest from reference TRBV2 and TRBJ1-4, the complete variable domain is EPEVTQTPSHQVTQMGQEVILRCVPISNHLYFYWYRQILGQKVEFLVSFYNNEISEKSEIFDDQFSVERPDGSNFTLKIRSTKLEDSAMYFCASRTDRLNEKLFFGSGTQLSVL.

The rearrangement links TRBV30 to TRBJ1-1; perhaps TRBD1 as D (6 bases). Trimming removed 2 bases at V and 4 bases at J, with 17 bases between. This CDR3 comprises 15 residues. Germline V gives CDR1 GTSNPN, CDR2 SVGIG (reference sequence). The CDR3 loop reads CAWSRTGLGSTEAFF. The CDR3 nucleotides are TGTGCCTGGAGTCGTACAGGGTTGGGGAGCACTGAAGCTTTCTTT.

This CDR3 is CASSIGTGAGANVLTF. The DNA of the CDR3 is TGTGCCAGCAGCATAGGGACAGGGGCTGGGGCCAACGTCCTGACTTTC. The genes are TRBV9 and TRBJ2-6, with 10 bases aligning to TRBD1. The CDR3 is 16 residues long. Germline CDR1 SGDLS, CDR2 YYNGEE. With V trimmed by 4 bases and J by 2 bases, 3 bases remained unmatched.